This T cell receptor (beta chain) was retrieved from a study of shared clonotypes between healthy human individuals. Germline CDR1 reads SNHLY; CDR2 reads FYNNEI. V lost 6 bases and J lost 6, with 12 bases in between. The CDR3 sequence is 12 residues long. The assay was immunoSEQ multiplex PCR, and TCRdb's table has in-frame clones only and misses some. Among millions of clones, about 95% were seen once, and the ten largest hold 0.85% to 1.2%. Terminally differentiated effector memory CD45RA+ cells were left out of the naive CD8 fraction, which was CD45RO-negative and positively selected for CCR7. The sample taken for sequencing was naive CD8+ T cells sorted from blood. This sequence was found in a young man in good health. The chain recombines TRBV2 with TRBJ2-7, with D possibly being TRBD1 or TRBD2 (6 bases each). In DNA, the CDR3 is TGTGCCAGCAGGGGGGGCCGGGGCGAGCAGTACTTC. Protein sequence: CASRGGRGEQYF. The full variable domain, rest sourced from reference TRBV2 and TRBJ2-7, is EPEVTQTPSHQVTQMGQEVILRCVPISNHLYFYWYRQILGQKVEFLVSFYNNEISEKSEIFDDQFSVERPDGSNFTLKIRSTKLEDSAMYFCASRGGRGEQYFGPGTRLTVT.